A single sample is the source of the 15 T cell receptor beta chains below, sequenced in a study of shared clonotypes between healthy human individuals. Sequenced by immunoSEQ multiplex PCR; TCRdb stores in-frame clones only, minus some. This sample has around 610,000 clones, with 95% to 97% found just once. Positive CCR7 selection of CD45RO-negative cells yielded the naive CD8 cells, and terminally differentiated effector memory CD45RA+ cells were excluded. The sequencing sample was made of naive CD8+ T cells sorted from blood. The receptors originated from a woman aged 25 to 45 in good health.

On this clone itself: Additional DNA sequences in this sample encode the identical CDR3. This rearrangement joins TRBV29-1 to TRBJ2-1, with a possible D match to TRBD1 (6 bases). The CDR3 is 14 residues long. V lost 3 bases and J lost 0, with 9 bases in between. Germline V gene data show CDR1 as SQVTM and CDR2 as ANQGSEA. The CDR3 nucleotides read TGCAGCGTTGACCAGGGGAGCTCCTACAATGAGCAGTTCTTC. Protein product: CSVDQGSSYNEQFF.

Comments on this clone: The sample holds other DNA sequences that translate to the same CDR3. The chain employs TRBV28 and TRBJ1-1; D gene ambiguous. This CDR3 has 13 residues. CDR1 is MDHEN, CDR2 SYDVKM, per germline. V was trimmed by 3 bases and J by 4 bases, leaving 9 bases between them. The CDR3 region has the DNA TGTGCCAGCAGTTTGGGAGGTGGCACTGAAGCTTTCTTT. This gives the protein CASSLGGGTEAFF.

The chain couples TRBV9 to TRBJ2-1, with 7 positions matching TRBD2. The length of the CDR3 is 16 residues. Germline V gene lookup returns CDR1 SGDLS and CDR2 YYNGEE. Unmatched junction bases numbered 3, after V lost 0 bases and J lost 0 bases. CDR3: CASSVAGGISYNEQFF. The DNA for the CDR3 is TGTGCCAGCAGCGTAGCGGGGGGAATCTCCTACAATGAGCAGTTCTTC. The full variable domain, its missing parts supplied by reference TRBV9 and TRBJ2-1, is DSGVTQTPKHLITATGQRVTLRCSPRSGDLSVYWYQQSLDQGLQFLIQYYNGEERAKGNILERFSAQQFPDLHSELNLSSLELGDSALYFCASSVAGGISYNEQFFGPGTRLTVL.

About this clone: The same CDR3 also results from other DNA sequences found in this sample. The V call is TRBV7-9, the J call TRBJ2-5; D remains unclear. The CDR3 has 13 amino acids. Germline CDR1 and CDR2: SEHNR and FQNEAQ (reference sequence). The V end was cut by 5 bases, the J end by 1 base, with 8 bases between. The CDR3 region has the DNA TGTGCCAGCAGCCTGACACGCCAAGAGACCCAGTACTTC. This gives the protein CASSLTRQETQYF.

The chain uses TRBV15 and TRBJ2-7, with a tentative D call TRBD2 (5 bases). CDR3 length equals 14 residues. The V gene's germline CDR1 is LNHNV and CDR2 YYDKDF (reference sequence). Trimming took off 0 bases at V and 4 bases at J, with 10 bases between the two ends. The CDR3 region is CATSRDRTLYEQYF. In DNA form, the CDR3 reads TGTGCCACCAGCAGAGATCGGACTCTTTACGAGCAGTACTTC.

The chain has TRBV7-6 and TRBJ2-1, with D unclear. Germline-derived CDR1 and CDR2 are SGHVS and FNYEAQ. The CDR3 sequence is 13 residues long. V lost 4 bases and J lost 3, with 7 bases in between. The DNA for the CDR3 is TGTGCCAGCAGCTCCCATGTCTACAATGAGCAGTTCTTC. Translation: CASSSHVYNEQFF.

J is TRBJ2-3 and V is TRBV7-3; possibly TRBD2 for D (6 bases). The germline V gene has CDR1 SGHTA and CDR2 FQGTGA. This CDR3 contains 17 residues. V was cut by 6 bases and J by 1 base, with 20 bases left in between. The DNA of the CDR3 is TGTGCCAGCAGTCGGGGGTCGAACCCCCGAGGCACAGATACGCAGTATTTT. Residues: CASSRGSNPRGTDTQYF.

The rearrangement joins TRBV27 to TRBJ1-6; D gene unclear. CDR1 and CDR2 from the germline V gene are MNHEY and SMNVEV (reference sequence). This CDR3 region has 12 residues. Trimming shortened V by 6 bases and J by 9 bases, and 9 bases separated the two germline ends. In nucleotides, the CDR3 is TGTGCCAGCAGCCATACAAGTTCACCCCTCCACTTT. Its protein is CASSHTSSPLHF.

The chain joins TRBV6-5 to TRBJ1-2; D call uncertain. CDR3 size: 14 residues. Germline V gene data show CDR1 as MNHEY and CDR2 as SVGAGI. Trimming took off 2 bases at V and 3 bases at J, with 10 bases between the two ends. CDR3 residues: CASSYLGSDYGYTF. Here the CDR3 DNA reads TGTGCCAGCAGTTACCTGGGCAGCGACTATGGCTACACCTTC.

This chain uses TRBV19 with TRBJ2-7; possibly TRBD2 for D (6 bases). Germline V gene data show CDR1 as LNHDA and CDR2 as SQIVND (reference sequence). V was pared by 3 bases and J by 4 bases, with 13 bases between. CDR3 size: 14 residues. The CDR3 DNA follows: TGTGCCAGTAGTATTGTGGCGGGGTGGTACGAGCAGTACTTC. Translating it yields CASSIVAGWYEQYF.

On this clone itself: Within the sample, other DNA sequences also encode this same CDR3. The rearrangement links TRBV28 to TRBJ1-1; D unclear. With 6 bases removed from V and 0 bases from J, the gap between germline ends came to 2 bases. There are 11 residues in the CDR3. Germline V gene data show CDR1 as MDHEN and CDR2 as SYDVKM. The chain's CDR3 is CASRVNTEAFF. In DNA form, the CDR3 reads TGTGCCAGCAGGGTGAACACTGAAGCTTTCTTT.

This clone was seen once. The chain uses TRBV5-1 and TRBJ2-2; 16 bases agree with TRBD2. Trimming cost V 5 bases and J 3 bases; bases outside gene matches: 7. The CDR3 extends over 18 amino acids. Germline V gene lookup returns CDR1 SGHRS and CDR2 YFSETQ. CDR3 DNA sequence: TGCGCCAGCAGGCCCGGGACTAGCGGGAGGGCCTACACCGGGGAGCTGTTTTTT. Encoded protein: CASRPGTSGRAYTGELFF.

The CDR3 here is CASTDPTDTQYF. In DNA form, the CDR3 reads TGTGCCAGCACCGATCCGACAGATACGCAGTATTTT. This chain uses TRBV27 with TRBJ2-3, with no clear D. The V gene lost 7 bases and the J gene lost 3 bases, with 8 bases spanning the gap. The CDR3 runs 12 residues. Germline V gene data show CDR1 as MNHEY and CDR2 as SMNVEV (reference sequence).

DNA of the CDR3: TGTGCCAGCAGCCTCGAGGGTAGCACAGATACGCAGTATTTT. Translated: CASSLEGSTDTQYF. The genes are TRBV7-8 and TRBJ2-3, with D perhaps matching TRBD2 (5 bases). The germline V and J ends were trimmed by 5 bases and 0 bases, with 9 bases remaining between them. Germline CDR1 SGHVS, CDR2 FQNEAQ. The CDR3 is made up of 14 amino acids. The whole variable domain, remainder taken from reference TRBV7-8 and TRBJ2-3, is GAGVSQSPRYKVAKRGQDVALRCDPISGHVSLFWYQQALGQGPEFLTYFQNEAQLDKSGLPSDRFFAERPEGSVSTLKIQRTQQEDSAVYLCASSLEGSTDTQYFGPGTRLTVL.

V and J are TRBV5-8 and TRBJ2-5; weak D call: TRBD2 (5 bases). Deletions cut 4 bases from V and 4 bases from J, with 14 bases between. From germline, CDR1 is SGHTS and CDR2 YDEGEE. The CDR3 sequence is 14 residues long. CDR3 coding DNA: TGTGCCAGCAGCCATCTGTTACTAGGAGAGACCCAGTACTTC. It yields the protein CASSHLLLGETQYF.